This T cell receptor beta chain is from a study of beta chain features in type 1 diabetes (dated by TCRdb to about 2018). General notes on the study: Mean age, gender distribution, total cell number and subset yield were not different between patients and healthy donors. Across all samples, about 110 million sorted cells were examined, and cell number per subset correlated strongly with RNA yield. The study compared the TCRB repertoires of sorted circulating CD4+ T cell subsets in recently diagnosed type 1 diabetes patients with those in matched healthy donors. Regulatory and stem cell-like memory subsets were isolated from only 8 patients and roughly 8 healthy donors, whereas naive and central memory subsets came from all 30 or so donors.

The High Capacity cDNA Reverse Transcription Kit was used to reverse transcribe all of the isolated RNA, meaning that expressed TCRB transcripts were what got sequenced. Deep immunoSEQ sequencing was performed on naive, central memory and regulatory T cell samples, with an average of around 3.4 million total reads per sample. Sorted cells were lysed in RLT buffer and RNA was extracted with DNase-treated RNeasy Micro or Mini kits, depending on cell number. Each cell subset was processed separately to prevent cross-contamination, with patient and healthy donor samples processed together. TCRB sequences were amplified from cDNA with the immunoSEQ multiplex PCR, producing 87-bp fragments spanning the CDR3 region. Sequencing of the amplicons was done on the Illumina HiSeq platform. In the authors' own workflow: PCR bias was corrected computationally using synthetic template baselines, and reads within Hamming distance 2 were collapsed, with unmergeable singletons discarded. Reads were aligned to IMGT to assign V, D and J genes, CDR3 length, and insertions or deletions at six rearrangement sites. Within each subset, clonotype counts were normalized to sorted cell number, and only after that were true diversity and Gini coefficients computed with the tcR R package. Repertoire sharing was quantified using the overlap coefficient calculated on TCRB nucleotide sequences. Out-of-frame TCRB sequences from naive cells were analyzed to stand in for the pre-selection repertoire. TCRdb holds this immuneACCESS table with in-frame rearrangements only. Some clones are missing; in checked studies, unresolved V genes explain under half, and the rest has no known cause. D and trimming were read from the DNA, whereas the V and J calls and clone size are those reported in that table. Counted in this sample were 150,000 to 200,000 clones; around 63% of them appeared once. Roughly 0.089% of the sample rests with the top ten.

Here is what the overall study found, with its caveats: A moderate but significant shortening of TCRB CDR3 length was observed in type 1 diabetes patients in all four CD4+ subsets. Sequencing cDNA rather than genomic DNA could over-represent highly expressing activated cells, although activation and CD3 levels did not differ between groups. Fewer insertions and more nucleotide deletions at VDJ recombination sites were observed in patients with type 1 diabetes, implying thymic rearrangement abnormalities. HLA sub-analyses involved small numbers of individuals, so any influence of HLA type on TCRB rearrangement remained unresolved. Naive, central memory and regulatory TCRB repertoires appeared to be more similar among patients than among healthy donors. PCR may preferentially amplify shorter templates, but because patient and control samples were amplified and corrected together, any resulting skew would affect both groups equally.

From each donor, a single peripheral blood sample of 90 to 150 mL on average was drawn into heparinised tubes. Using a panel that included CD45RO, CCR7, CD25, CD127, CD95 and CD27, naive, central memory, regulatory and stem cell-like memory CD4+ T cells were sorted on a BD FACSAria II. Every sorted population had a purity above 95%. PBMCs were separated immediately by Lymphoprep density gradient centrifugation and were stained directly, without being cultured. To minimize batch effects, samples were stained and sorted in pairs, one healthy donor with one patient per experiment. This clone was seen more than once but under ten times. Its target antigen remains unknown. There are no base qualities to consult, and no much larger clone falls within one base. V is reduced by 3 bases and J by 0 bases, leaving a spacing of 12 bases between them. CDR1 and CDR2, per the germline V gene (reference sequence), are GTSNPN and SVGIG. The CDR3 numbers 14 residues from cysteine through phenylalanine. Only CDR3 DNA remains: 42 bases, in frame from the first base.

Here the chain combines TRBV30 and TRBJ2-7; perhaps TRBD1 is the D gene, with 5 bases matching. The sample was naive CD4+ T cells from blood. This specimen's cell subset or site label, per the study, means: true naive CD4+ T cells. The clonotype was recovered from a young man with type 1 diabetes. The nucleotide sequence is TGTGCCTGGAGGCGGACATCAAACTCCTACGAGCAGTACTTC. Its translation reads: CAWRRTSNSYEQYF.